A selection of T cell receptor beta chains follows, all from one sample in a study of cytomegalovirus exposure and HLA in healthy donors. TCRdb keeps only in-frame clones here, not all; method: immunoSEQ multiplex PCR. The table records fewer than 45,000 clones, less than 85% of them present only once. Sequenced sample: PBMCs. These receptors all stem from a woman in her twenties or thirties in good health and CMV-seropositive. Each CDR3 is given with its conserved first and last residue. Fields, in order: D gene, J gene, V gene, CDR3 length, clone size, CDR3 protein, CDR3 DNA. A D gene is named only where the DNA matches it firmly. Clone size is given for some rows only: seen once, a few or many times, or a class if the clone is expanded.

.	TRBJ2-3	TRBV6-5	15	.	CASSYSATSTDTQYF	TGTGCCAGCAGTTACTCCGCTACTAGCACAGATACGCAGTATTTT
TRBD2	TRBJ2-1	TRBV11-2	16	few	CASSSTGTSKPSEQFF	TGTGCCAGCAGCTCGACCGGGACTAGTAAACCAAGTGAGCAGTTCTTC
TRBD2	TRBJ2-7	TRBV27	16	.	CASSLTGGTSSYEQYF	TGTGCCAGCAGTTTAACGGGCGGGACTAGCTCCTACGAGCAGTACTTC
.	TRBJ2-7	TRBV5-1	14	.	CASSLSSPSYEQYF	TGCGCCAGCAGCTTGTCTAGCCCCTCCTACGAGCAGTACTTC
.	TRBJ1-2	TRBV6-6	11	few	CASRIDYGYTF	TGTGCCAGCAGAATCGACTATGGCTACACCTTC
.	TRBJ2-2	TRBV6-5	11	.	CASSGSGELFF	TGTGCCAGCAGTGGGAGCGGGGAGCTGTTTTTT
.	TRBJ2-1	TRBV7-9	12	.	CASSSDSHEQFF	TGTGCCAGCAGCTCCGACTCGCATGAGCAGTTCTTC
.	TRBJ1-2	TRBV7-2	14	.	CASSLDLGSYGYTF	TGCGCCAGCAGCTTAGATCTGGGCTCCTATGGCTACACCTTC
.	TRBJ2-5	TRBV28	13	.	CASSARFQETQYF	TGTGCCAGCAGTGCCCGGTTCCAAGAGACCCAGTACTTC
TRBD2	TRBJ2-1	TRBV7-8	13	.	CASVAGVNNEQFF	TGTGCCAGCGTAGCGGGAGTCAACAATGAGCAGTTCTTC
TRBD2	TRBJ2-7	TRBV25-1	15	.	CASSEARDYSYEQYF	TGTGCCAGCAGTGAAGCCAGGGACTACTCCTACGAGCAGTACTTC
TRBD1	TRBJ1-6	TRBV27	14	.	CASSMTGGYSPLHF	TGTGCCAGCAGTATGACAGGGGGCTATTCACCCCTCCACTTT
TRBD1	TRBJ1-1	TRBV27	16	.	CASSPNRQGGNTEAFF	TGTGCCAGCAGTCCAAACCGACAGGGGGGGAACACTGAAGCTTTCTTT
.	TRBJ1-2	TRBV19	14	.	CASTADRGDYGYTF	TGTGCCAGTACGGCGGATCGGGGGGACTATGGCTACACCTTC
.	TRBJ2-7	TRBV30	16	.	CAWTRAFGRGSYEQYF	TGTGCCTGGACCCGGGCCTTTGGACGGGGCTCCTACGAGCAGTACTTC
.	TRBJ1-3	TRBV2	15	.	CASTGQLSSGNTIYF	TGTGCCAGCACCGGACAGCTGTCCTCTGGAAACACCATATATTTT
.	TRBJ2-1	TRBV18	19	few	CASSPQLVSARQTYNEQFF	TGTGCCAGCTCACCACAATTAGTTTCCGCGAGACAAACCTACAATGAGCAGTTCTTC
.	TRBJ1-1	TRBV6-5	13	few	CASSPLVGGEAFF	TGTGCCAGCAGTCCCCTCGTGGGAGGTGAAGCTTTCTTT
.	TRBJ2-2	TRBV28	17	.	CASLTVSPEANTGELFF	TGTGCCAGCCTCACGGTCTCTCCGGAGGCGAACACCGGGGAGCTGTTTTTT
.	TRBJ2-7	TRBV7-9	13	.	CASSPRDAYEQYF	TGTGCCAGCAGCCCCCGCGATGCGTACGAGCAGTACTTC
.	TRBJ2-5	TRBV18	16	.	CASSLQTGAGGGEQYF	TGTGCCAGCTCACTACAAACAGGGGCGGGAGGTGGAGAGCAGTACTTC
.	TRBJ1-1	TRBV19	12	.	CASSIGTREAFF	TGTGCCAGTAGTATTGGGACCCGGGAGGCTTTCTTT
TRBD2	TRBJ2-3	TRBV27	15	.	CASSPLAGKTDTQYF	TGTGCCAGCAGTCCATTAGCGGGAAAAACAGATACGCAGTATTTT
.	TRBJ2-5	TRBV7-2	14	.	CASSLMTQTLTQYF	TGTGCCAGCAGCTTGATGACTCAAACCCTGACCCAGTACTTC
.	TRBJ1-2	TRBV5-4	16	few	CASSLIMSAGEGGYTF	TGTGCCAGCAGCTTGATAATGTCGGCAGGGGAAGGTGGCTACACCTTC
.	TRBJ1-1	TRBV27	14	.	CASSLRPGGLEAFF	TGTGCCAGCAGTTTAAGGCCAGGTGGGTTGGAAGCTTTCTTT
TRBD2	TRBJ2-1	TRBV14	15	once	CASSQGLASYNEQFF	TGTGCCAGCAGCCAAGGACTAGCGTCTTACAATGAGCAGTTCTTC
TRBD1	TRBJ2-3	TRBV7-2	14	.	CASSSGQGANTQYF	TGTGCCAGCAGCTCCGGACAGGGCGCAAATACGCAGTATTTT
TRBD1	TRBJ2-7	TRBV6-6	14	.	CASTGTGSFDEQYF	TGTGCCAGCACCGGGACAGGGAGCTTCGACGAGCAGTACTTC
.	TRBJ2-4	TRBV7-2	13	.	CASSSGEGNIQYF	TGTGCCAGCAGCTCAGGGGAGGGAAACATTCAGTACTTC
.	TRBJ1-6	TRBV25-1	16	once	CASSDLGHPIGSPLHF	TGTGCCAGCAGTGACCTGGGACACCCTATTGGATCACCCCTCCACTTT
TRBD1	TRBJ1-5	TRBV28	15	.	CASSPQGQGNQPQHF	TGTGCCAGCAGTCCCCAAGGACAGGGCAATCAGCCCCAGCATTTT
TRBD1	TRBJ1-2	TRBV9	15	.	CASSVSGQGAYGYTF	TGTGCCAGCAGCGTATCCGGACAGGGGGCCTATGGCTACACCTTC
.	TRBJ1-5	TRBV5-5	15	.	CASSLQTGSNQPQHF	TGTGCCAGCAGCCTCCAGACAGGAAGCAATCAGCCCCAGCATTTT
.	TRBJ1-3	TRBV2	15	few	CPSRLQRDSGNTIYF	TGTCCCAGCAGACTACAGAGGGACTCTGGAAACACCATATATTTT
.	TRBJ2-1	TRBV6-6	12	.	CASSWSGNEQFF	TGTGCCAGCAGTTGGTCGGGGAATGAGCAGTTCTTC
TRBD1	TRBJ1-5	TRBV27	13	.	CASSRGQEQPQHF	TGTGCCAGCAGTAGGGGGCAGGAACAGCCCCAGCATTTT
.	TRBJ2-3	TRBV6-5	14	.	CASSYGASLDTQYF	TGTGCCAGCAGTTACGGAGCGTCATTAGATACGCAGTATTTT
TRBD2	TRBJ2-1	TRBV5-1	15	.	CASSLSGGPRAEQFF	TGCGCCAGCAGCTTGAGCGGGGGGCCTCGGGCTGAGCAGTTCTTC
.	TRBJ2-3	TRBV5-8	16	.	CASSLRSLASTDTQYF	TGTGCCAGCAGCTTGAGGTCCCTAGCTAGCACAGATACGCAGTATTTT
.	TRBJ2-3	TRBV5-6	15	.	CASSRKGVWTDTQYF	TGTGCCAGCAGCCGGAAGGGGGTCTGGACAGATACGCAGTATTTT
TRBD1	TRBJ2-5	TRBV6-5	13	.	CASSFRGKETQYF	TGTGCCAGCAGTTTCAGGGGGAAGGAGACCCAGTACTTC
.	TRBJ1-4	TRBV30	13	.	CAWSQSWEEKLFF	TGTGCCTGGAGCCAGTCCTGGGAGGAAAAACTGTTTTTT
TRBD2	TRBJ2-1	TRBV9	18	.	CASSVVPSSGSGYNEQFF	TGTGCCAGCAGCGTAGTCCCCTCAAGCGGGAGCGGTTACAATGAGCAGTTCTTC
TRBD1	TRBJ1-3	TRBV7-3	15	.	CTSSPDGTAGNTIYF	TGTACCAGCAGCCCCGACGGGACAGCGGGAAACACCATATATTTT
.	TRBJ2-7	TRBV20-1	11	.	CSAIQGNEQYF	TGCAGTGCCATTCAGGGCAACGAGCAGTACTTC
TRBD1	TRBJ1-1	TRBV18	15	medium-sized	CASSRQGERNTEAFF	TGTGCCAGCTCACGTCAGGGGGAACGGAACACTGAAGCTTTCTTT
TRBD2	TRBJ2-3	TRBV27	15	.	CASKLTSGSADTQYF	TGTGCCAGCAAATTGACTAGCGGGAGTGCAGATACGCAGTATTTT
TRBD2	TRBJ2-7	TRBV7-2	14	.	CASSVAGGTYEQYF	TGTGCCAGCAGCGTAGCGGGGGGTACCTACGAGCAGTACTTC
TRBD1	TRBJ2-7	TRBV7-2	15	.	CASSLAGTGGYEQYF	TGTGCCAGCAGCTTAGCTGGGACAGGGGGCTACGAGCAGTACTTC
TRBD2	TRBJ2-1	TRBV5-4	14	few	CASSLAGPYNEQFF	TGTGCCAGCAGCTTAGCGGGGCCTTACAATGAGCAGTTCTTC
.	TRBJ1-6	TRBV27	14	few	CASSSGVGNSPLHF	TGTGCCAGCAGTTCGGGGGTTGGTAATTCACCCCTCCACTTT
TRBD2	TRBJ2-3	TRBV28	16	once	CASTSELAGDTDTQYF	TGTGCCAGCACTTCAGAACTAGCGGGAGACACAGATACGCAGTATTTT
.	TRBJ2-1	TRBV7-7	12	.	CASSLAGGEQFF	TGTGCTAGCAGCTTAGCAGGAGGTGAGCAGTTCTTC
.	TRBJ2-3	TRBV18	15	.	CASSPQSGDTDTQYF	TGTGCCAGCTCACCACAGTCGGGGGATACAGATACGCAGTATTTT